This T cell receptor beta chain emerged from a study of read filtering for tumor transcriptome and immune sequencing. Study-level background: Patients were 17 male and 11 to 15 female, mean age 65.9 years, range about 45 to 85. Per sample, TCR-region reads ranged about 4 to 11 million by IR-seq, about 85 to 1,400 by RNA-seq.

From 350 to 500 ng of RNA, a library with molecular barcoded alpha/delta and beta/gamma adaptors was made. TCRdb recomputed calls from the reads with MiXCR, one row per CDR3 protein. The sample carries about 86,000 distinct CDR3 sequences, about 12% recorded once. Sampling of bone marrow took place during active disease in every patient. V was shortened by 2 bases and J by 4 bases, with 8 bases between the two germline ends. The CDR3 spans 13 residues. This clonotype turned up a few times. A much larger clone sits a single nucleotide away, making a read error possible. V and J are TRBV12-3 or TRBV12-4 and TRBJ1-1; D gene ambiguous. Source material: a population of CD138-negative cells sorted from bone marrow. The origin of this receptor is a donor over 35 with multiple myeloma. The CDR3 is CASSLNQSTEAFF. Here the CDR3 DNA reads TGTGCCAGCAGTTTAAATCAGAGCACTGAAGCTTTCTTT.